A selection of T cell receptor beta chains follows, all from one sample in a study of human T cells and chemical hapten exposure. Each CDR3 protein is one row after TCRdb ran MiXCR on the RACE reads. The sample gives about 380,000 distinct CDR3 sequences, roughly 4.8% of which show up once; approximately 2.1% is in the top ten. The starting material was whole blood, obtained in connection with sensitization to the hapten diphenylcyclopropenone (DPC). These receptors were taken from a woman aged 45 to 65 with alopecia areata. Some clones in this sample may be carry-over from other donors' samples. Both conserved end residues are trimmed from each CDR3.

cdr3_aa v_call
ASGGQGLEAF TRBV12-5
SVEEAGPANYGYT TRBV29-1
ASSSAGGRHTQY TRBV6-5
ASSDRQGEEKLF TRBV2
ASGFRVGQGTAQPQH TRBV12-5
AWSGGSLTSEAF TRBV30
ASSQGPANYGYT TRBV3-1
ASSLDAGKAYEQY TRBV5-4
ASSLTGISGNTIY TRBV9
ATRGTGANVLT TRBV6-6
ASSQYKFGFHYEQY TRBV14
ASSQGERFLGTQY TRBV4-3
ASKTSGPDTQY TRBV6-5
ASRGQALQSNQPQH TRBV19
ASSLLGRAPNEQF TRBV7-2
ASSTAGFSYEQY TRBV19
ASSPGTSGGVETQY TRBV11-2
ASSLSSAGVTDTQY TRBV27
ASSPWAYTDTQY TRBV5-5
SARDNRDRGRTDTQY TRBV20-1
SASHTEGYEQY TRBV20-1
AWSVRTGAPGAQY TRBV30
ASSALGGTGETQY TRBV11-2
ASSLESTGKHGYT TRBV11-2
ASSSLGGATEAF TRBV7-8
ASSLRDSQGGNQPQH TRBV4-2
ASSVGSVKLF TRBV5-6
SVEEGRKPKNIQY TRBV29-1
SARGGRDSFYGYT TRBV20-1
ASARQRGTEAF TRBV2
ASSPKFREGIVEQY TRBV18
ASSLESGDSYEQY TRBV7-2
SVGETTREQY TRBV29-1
ASSTGGSYNEQF TRBV6-5
ASSAITGAVTDTQY TRBV3-1
ASNLGHFTDTQY TRBV7-9
ASSLDRGSYGYT TRBV5-1
ASRPDRGQGNTIY TRBV6-5
ASSLSGGVLSEQF TRBV7-3
ASSLGQTQY TRBV27
ASRSRGASLRETQY TRBV6-5
ASTFNTGGAHEQF TRBV6-6
ASSEDISGANVLT TRBV6-1
ASSYNRGEKLF TRBV27
ASSQVSTPRSGNTIY TRBV4-1
ASSPGRGGQPQH TRBV7-2
SVVPGRVDNTEAF TRBV29-1
ASSLAGPLFYNEQF TRBV7-9
ATSGQGRLSYGYT TRBV15
ASSLLGLYYEQY TRBV28
ASSSQGGNNSPLH TRBV6-1
SVEIRGQGAYEQY TRBV29-1
ASSVAGLNYGYT TRBV2
AISESRTARSTDTQY TRBV10-3
ASTTSGSGDTQY TRBV13
ASTRLNNYGYT TRBV6-1
ASSYEGNTIY TRBV6-6
ASSGGEGYT TRBV7-3
ASSFGHDQPQH TRBV7-2
ASSSWGTEAF TRBV6-2/TRBV6-3